A selection of T cell receptor beta chains follows, all from one sample in a study of shared T cell receptors in the human thymus. The protocol was immunoSEQ multiplex PCR, while the TCRdb copy is restricted to in-frame clones and leaves out a portion. This table has more than 550,000 clones, approximately 85% appearing once. These same data were also listed under a study on human thymus T cells.

Input material: thymocytes. All receptors derive from a girl in the first two years of life with a congenital heart defect. CDR3s include the opening cysteine and the closing phenylalanine or tryptophan. Fields, in order: CDR3 protein, CDR3 DNA, V gene, clone size, D gene, J gene. A D gene is named only where the DNA matches it firmly. Rows may omit the clone size; those that give it use once, few, many or a size class.

CDR3: CASSISGTGTYEQYF
DNA: TGTGCCAGTAGTATTTCCGGGACAGGGACCTACGAGCAGTACTTC
V: TRBV19
size: NA
D: TRBD1
J: TRBJ2-7

CDR3: CASSCRTSGEETQYF
DNA: TGTGCCAGCAGCTGTCGGACTAGCGGGGAAGAGACCCAGTACTTC
V: TRBV13
size: NA
D: TRBD2
J: TRBJ2-5

CDR3: CASSPSPPLGTVNSPLHF
DNA: TGCGCCAGCAGCCCGTCCCCCCCCCTCGGGACAGTAAATTCACCCCTCCACTTT
V: TRBV4-3
size: few
D: TRBD1
J: TRBJ1-6

CDR3: CASSVARAPKETQYF
DNA: TGTGCCAGCAGCGTAGCCAGGGCGCCAAAAGAGACCCAGTACTTC
V: TRBV9
size: NA
D: NA
J: TRBJ2-5

CDR3: CASSPRGTGELFF
DNA: TGTGCCAGCAGCCCAAGGGGCACCGGGGAGCTGTTTTTT
V: TRBV5-5
size: NA
D: NA
J: TRBJ2-2

CDR3: CASSAQGPNYGYTF
DNA: TGCGCCAGCTCCGCCCAGGGGCCCAACTATGGCTACACCTTC
V: TRBV5-1
size: NA
D: NA
J: TRBJ1-2

CDR3: CASTTLREGHEKLFF
DNA: TGTGCCAGCACTACCCTCAGGGAGGGCCATGAAAAACTGTTTTTT
V: TRBV5-6
size: NA
D: NA
J: TRBJ1-4

CDR3: CASTRRVETQYF
DNA: TGTGCCAGCACCCGGAGGGTCGAGACCCAGTACTTC
V: TRBV2
size: NA
D: NA
J: TRBJ2-5

CDR3: CASSPHSRGTKRAFF
DNA: TGTGCCAGCAGCCCTCATAGTAGGGGGACGAAGAGGGCTTTCTTT
V: TRBV7-8
size: NA
D: NA
J: TRBJ1-1

CDR3: CASSWGQLDNEQFF
DNA: TGTGCCAGCAGTTGGGGACAGCTAGACAATGAGCAGTTCTTC
V: TRBV2
size: NA
D: TRBD1
J: TRBJ2-1

CDR3: CASSLLGTGRGYTF
DNA: TGCGCCAGCAGCCTCCTAGGTACAGGCCGTGGCTACACCTTC
V: TRBV4-1
size: few
D: NA
J: TRBJ1-2

CDR3: CASSLWAGEMAEAFF
DNA: TGTGCCAGCAGTTTATGGGCAGGGGAGATGGCTGAAGCTTTCTTT
V: TRBV28
size: NA
D: NA
J: TRBJ1-1

CDR3: CASSLAVRGTYEQYF
DNA: TGTGCCAGCAGCTTGGCTGTCAGGGGGACCTACGAGCAGTACTTC
V: TRBV5-8
size: NA
D: TRBD1
J: TRBJ2-7

CDR3: CASSLRVLGGCEQFF
DNA: TGTGCCAGCAGCTTGAGGGTCCTAGGGGGATGTGAGCAGTTCTTC
V: TRBV5-6
size: NA
D: NA
J: TRBJ2-1

CDR3: CASSLGPKQETQYF
DNA: TGTGCCAGCAGTTTAGGGCCCAAACAAGAGACCCAGTACTTC
V: TRBV27
size: once
D: NA
J: TRBJ2-5

CDR3: CASSSHPGRSPSVRNEQYF
DNA: TGTGCCAGCAGTTCCCACCCCGGTAGAAGCCCCAGCGTGCGAAACGAGCAGTACTTC
V: TRBV27
size: NA
D: NA
J: TRBJ2-7

CDR3: CASSFGSGAGEQYF
DNA: TGTGCCAGCAGCTTCGGCAGTGGGGCGGGGGAGCAGTACTTC
V: TRBV5-5
size: NA
D: NA
J: TRBJ2-7

CDR3: CASSEAVLADEQFF
DNA: TGTGCCAGCAGTGAAGCGGTTTTAGCAGATGAGCAGTTCTTC
V: TRBV6-1
size: NA
D: NA
J: TRBJ2-1

CDR3: CASSLARDRPAYEQYF
DNA: TGTGCCAGCAGTTTAGCCCGGGACAGGCCCGCCTACGAGCAGTACTTC
V: TRBV28
size: NA
D: TRBD1
J: TRBJ2-7

CDR3: CASAFIGDSSTDTQYF
DNA: TGTGCCAGCGCCTTCATCGGGGACAGTAGCACAGATACGCAGTATTTT
V: TRBV27
size: NA
D: TRBD1
J: TRBJ2-3

CDR3: CASSMWRVPSDEQYF
DNA: TGTGCCAGTAGTATGTGGAGGGTACCGTCCGACGAGCAGTACTTC
V: TRBV19
size: few
D: NA
J: TRBJ2-7

CDR3: CATRTGRPGANVLTF
DNA: TGTGCCACTAGGACAGGGAGGCCTGGGGCCAACGTCCTGACTTTC
V: TRBV19
size: NA
D: TRBD1
J: TRBJ2-6

CDR3: CASSQDPLERGLTDTQYF
DNA: TGTGCCAGCAGCCAAGACCCCTTGGAGCGGGGGCTCACAGATACGCAGTATTTT
V: TRBV14
size: NA
D: TRBD2
J: TRBJ2-3

CDR3: CAITWDSRQPPFDGYTF
DNA: TGTGCCATCACCTGGGACAGCCGACAACCTCCCTTTGATGGCTACACCTTC
V: TRBV10-3
size: NA
D: TRBD1
J: TRBJ1-2

CDR3: CSVEGGVGRGTDTQYF
DNA: TGCAGCGTTGAAGGGGGGGTGGGACGGGGGACGGATACGCAGTATTTT
V: TRBV29-1
size: NA
D: NA
J: TRBJ2-3

CDR3: CASSVGGLKDYGYTF
DNA: TGTGCCAGCAGCGTAGGAGGGCTTAAGGACTATGGCTACACCTTC
V: TRBV9
size: NA
D: NA
J: TRBJ1-2

CDR3: CASRGSGTGGNNEQFF
DNA: TGTGCCAGCAGGGGGTCCGGGACAGGGGGCAACAATGAGCAGTTCTTC
V: TRBV9
size: NA
D: TRBD1
J: TRBJ2-1

CDR3: CASSLLQGFSSNEQFF
DNA: TGTGCCAGCAGCTTGTTGCAGGGGTTTTCGAGCAATGAGCAGTTCTTC
V: TRBV5-4
size: NA
D: NA
J: TRBJ2-1

CDR3: CAGSLEAFRMSGYTF
DNA: TGTGCCGGCAGCTTAGAGGCCTTCAGGATGAGTGGCTACACCTTC
V: TRBV7-9
size: NA
D: NA
J: TRBJ1-2

CDR3: CASSKGPGGRSSPLHF
DNA: TGTGCCAGCAGCAAGGGCCCGGGGGGTAGGAGTTCACCCCTCCACTTT
V: TRBV7-6
size: NA
D: NA
J: TRBJ1-6

CDR3: CASSYEAGDYGYTF
DNA: TGTGCCAGCAGTTACGAGGCAGGGGATTATGGCTACACCTTC
V: TRBV6-5
size: NA
D: NA
J: TRBJ1-2

CDR3: CASSQRQGFTEAFF
DNA: TGCGCCAGCAGCCAGCGACAGGGGTTCACTGAAGCTTTCTTT
V: TRBV4-3
size: NA
D: TRBD1
J: TRBJ1-1

CDR3: CASSLLPVRQETQYF
DNA: TGTGCCAGCAGCTTGTTGCCAGTTCGTCAAGAGACCCAGTACTTC
V: TRBV5-6
size: NA
D: NA
J: TRBJ2-5